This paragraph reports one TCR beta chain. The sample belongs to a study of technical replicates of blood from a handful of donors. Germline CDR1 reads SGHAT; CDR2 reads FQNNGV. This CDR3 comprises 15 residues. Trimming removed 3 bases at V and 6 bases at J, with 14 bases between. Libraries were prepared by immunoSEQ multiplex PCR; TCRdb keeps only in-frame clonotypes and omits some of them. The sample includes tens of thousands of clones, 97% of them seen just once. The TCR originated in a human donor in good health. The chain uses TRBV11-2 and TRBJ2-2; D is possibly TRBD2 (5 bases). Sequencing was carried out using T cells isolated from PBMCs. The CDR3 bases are TGTGCCAGCAGCTTGAGCGGCCCATTGCCCGGGGAGCTGTTTTTT. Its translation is CASSLSGPLPGELFF.